Below, one T cell receptor beta chain is given with its context. The antigen is not known. Each CDR3 protein is one row after TCRdb ran MiXCR on the 5' RACE reads. The sample yields around 440,000 distinct CDR3 sequences, 15% to 20% seen once. Trimming pared 0 bases from V and 1 base from J, leaving 20 bases between. The CDR3 is 18 amino acids. Germline CDR1 SGHRS, CDR2 YFSETQ. These data originate in a study of T-cell memory formation after mild COVID-19. Notes on the study in general: Contracting clones localized mainly to CM and EM when CD4+ and mainly to EMRA when CD8+.

The chain uses TRBV5-1 and TRBJ2-7; D is perhaps TRBD1 (7 bases). The specimen sequenced was PBMCs or a T cell subset sorted from them (not recorded which). The clonotype was recovered from an adult woman who had mild COVID-19 (a few samples of this study predate the infection). Cell type and time point are not known. CDR3 region: CASSLAQGRSSESYEQYF. The CDR3 nucleotides are TGCGCCAGCAGCTTGGCACAGGGGCGATCTAGCGAATCCTACGAGCAGTACTTC.